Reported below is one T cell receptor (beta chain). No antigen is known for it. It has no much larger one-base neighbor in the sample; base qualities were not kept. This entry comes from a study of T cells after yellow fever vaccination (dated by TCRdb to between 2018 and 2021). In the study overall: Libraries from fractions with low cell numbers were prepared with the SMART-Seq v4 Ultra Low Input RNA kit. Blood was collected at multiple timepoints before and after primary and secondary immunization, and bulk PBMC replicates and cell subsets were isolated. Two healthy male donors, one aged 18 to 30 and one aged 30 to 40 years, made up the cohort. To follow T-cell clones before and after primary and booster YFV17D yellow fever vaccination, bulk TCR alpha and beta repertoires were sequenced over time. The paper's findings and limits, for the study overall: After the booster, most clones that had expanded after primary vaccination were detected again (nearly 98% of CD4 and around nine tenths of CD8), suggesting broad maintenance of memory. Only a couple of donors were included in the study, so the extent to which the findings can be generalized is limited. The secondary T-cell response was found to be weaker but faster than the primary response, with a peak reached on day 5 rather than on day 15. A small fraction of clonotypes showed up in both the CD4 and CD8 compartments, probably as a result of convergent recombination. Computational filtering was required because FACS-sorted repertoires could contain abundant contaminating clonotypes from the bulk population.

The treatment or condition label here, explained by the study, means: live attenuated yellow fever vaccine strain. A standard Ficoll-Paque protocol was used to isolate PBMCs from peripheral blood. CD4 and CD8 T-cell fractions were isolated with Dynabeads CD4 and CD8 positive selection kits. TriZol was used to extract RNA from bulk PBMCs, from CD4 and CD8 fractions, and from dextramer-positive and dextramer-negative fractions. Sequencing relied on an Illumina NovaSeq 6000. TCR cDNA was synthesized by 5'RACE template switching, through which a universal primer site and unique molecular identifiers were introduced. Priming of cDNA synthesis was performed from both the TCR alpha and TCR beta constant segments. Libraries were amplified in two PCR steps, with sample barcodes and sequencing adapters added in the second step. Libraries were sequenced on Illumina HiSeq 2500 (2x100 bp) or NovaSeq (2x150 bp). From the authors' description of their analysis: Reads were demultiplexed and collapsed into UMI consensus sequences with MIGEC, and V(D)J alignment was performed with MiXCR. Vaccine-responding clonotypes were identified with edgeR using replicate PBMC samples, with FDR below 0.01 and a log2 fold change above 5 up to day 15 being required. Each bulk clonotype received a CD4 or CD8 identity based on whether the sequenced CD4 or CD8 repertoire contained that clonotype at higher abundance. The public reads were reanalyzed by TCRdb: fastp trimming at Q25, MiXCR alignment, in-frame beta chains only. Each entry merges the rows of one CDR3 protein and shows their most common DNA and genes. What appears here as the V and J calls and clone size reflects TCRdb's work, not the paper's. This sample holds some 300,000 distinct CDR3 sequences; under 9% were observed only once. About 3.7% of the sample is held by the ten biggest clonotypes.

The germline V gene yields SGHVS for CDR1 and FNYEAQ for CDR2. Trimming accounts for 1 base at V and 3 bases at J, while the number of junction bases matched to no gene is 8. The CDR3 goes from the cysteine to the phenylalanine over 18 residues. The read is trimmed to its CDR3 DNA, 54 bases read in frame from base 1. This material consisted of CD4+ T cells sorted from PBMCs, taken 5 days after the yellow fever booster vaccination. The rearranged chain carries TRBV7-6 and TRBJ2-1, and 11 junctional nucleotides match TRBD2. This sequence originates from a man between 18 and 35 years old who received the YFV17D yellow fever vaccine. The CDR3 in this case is CASSLEASGGPYYNEQFF. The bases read TGTGCCAGCAGCTTAGAGGCTAGCGGGGGGCCTTACTACAATGAGCAGTTCTTC. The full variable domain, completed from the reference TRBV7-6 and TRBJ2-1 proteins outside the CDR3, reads GAGVSQSPRYKVTKRGQDVALRCDPISGHVSLYWYRQALGQGPEFLTYFNYEAQQDKSGLPNDRFSAERPEGSISTLTIQRTEQRDSAMYRCASSLEASGGPYYNEQFFGPGTRLTVL.